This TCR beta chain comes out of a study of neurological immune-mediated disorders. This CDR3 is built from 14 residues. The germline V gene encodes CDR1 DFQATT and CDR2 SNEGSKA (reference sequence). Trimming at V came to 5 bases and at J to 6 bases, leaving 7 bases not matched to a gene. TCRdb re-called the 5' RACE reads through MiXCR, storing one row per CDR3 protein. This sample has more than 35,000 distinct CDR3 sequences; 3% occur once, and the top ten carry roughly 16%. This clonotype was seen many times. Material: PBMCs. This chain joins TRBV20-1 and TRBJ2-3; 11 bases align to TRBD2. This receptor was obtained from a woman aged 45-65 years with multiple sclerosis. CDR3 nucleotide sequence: TGCAGTGCTTCCGGGACTAGCGGTGGCGATACGCAGTATTTT. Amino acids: CSASGTSGGDTQYF.